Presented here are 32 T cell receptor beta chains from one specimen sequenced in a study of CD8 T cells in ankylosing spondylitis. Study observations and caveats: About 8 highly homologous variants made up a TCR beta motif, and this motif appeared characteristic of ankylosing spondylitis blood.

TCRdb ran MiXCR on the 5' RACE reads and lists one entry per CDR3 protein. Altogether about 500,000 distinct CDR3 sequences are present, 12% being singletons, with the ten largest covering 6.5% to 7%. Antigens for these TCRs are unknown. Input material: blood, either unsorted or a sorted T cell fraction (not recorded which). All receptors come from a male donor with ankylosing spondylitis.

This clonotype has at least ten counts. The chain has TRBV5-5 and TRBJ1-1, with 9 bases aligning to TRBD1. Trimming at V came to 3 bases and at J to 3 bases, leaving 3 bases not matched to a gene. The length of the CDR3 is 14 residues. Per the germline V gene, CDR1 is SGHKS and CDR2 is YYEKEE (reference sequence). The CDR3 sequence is CASSWTGAHTEAFF. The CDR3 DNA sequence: TGTGCCAGCAGCTGGACAGGGGCCCACACTGAAGCTTTCTTT.

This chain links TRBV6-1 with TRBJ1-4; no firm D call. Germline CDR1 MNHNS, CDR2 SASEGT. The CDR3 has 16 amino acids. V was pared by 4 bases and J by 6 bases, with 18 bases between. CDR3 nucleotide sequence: TGTGCCAGCAGTGCCCTGCCAAAACCGGGCGATGAAAAACTGTTTTTT. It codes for CASSALPKPGDEKLFF.

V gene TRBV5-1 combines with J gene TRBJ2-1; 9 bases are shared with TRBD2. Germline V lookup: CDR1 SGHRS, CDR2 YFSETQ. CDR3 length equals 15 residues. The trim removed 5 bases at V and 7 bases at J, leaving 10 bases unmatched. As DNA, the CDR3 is TGCGCCAGCAGTTTCGAGGGACTAGCTCTAAATGAGCAGTTCTTC. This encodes CASSFEGLALNEQFF. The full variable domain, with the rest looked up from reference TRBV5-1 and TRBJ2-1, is KAGVTQTPRYLIKTRGQQVTLSCSPISGHRSVSWYQQTPGQGLQFLFEYFSETQRNKGNFPGRFSGRQFSNSRSEMNVSTLELGDSALYLCASSFEGLALNEQFFGPGTRLTVL.

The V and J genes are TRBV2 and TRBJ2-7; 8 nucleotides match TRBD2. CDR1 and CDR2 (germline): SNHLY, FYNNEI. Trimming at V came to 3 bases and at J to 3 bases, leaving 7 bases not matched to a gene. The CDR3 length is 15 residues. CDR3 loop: CASSEGREAVYEQYF. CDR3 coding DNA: TGTGCCAGCAGTGAGGGGCGGGAGGCGGTCTACGAGCAGTACTTC.

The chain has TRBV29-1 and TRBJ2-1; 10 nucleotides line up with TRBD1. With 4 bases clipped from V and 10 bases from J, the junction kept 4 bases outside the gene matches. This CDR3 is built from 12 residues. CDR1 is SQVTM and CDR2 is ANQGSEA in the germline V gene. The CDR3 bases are TGCAGCGTTGTGACAGGGGGCGGCGAGCAGTTCTTC. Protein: CSVVTGGGEQFF.

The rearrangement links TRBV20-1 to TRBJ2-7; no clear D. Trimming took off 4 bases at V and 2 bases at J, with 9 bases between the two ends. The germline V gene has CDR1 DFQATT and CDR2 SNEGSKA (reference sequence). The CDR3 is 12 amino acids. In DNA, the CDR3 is TGCAGTGCTACCCAGGACGCCTACGAGCAGTACTTC. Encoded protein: CSATQDAYEQYF.

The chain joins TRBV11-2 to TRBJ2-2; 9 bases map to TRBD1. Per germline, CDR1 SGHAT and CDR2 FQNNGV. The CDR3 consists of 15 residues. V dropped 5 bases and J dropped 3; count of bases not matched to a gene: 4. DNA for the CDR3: TGTGCCAGCAGCCGCGGGACAGGGCACACCGGGGAGCTGTTTTTT. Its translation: CASSRGTGHTGELFF.

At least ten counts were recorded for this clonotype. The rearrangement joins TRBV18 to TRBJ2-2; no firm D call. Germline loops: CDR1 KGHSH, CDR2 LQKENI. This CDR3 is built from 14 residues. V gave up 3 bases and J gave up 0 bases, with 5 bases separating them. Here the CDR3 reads CASSPSANTGELFF. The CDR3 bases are TGTGCCAGCTCACCTTCAGCGAACACCGGGGAGCTGTTTTTT.

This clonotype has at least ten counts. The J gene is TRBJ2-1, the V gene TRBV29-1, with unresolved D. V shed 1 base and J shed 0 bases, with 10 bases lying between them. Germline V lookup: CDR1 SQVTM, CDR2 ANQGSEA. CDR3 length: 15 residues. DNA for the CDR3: TGCAGCGTTGAAGGGGCCGAAAGCTCCTACAATGAGCAGTTCTTC. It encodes CSVEGAESSYNEQFF.

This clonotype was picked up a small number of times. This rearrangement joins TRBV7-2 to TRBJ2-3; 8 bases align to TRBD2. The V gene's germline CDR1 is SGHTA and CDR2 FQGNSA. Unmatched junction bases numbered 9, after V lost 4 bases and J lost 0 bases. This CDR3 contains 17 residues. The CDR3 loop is CASSSWTSQKSTDTQYF. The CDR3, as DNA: TGTGCCAGCAGCTCCTGGACTAGCCAGAAGAGCACAGATACGCAGTATTTT.

CDR3 sequence (DNA): TGTGCCTGGAGTCCAGGACAGGGTCCCAATGAAAAACTGTTTTTT. Its translation: CAWSPGQGPNEKLFF. The chain uses TRBV30 and TRBJ1-4, with 8 nucleotides matching TRBD1. The CDR3 covers 15 residues. From germline, CDR1 is GTSNPN and CDR2 SVGIG (reference sequence). The ends lost 2 bases at V and 5 bases at J; junction bases unmatched: 7.

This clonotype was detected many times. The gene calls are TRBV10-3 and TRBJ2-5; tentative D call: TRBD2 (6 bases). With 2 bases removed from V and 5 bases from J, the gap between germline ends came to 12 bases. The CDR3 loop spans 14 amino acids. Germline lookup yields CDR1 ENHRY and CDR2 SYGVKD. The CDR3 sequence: CAISEGRRVETQYF. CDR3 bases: TGTGCCATCAGTGAGGGCAGGAGGGTGGAGACCCAGTACTTC.

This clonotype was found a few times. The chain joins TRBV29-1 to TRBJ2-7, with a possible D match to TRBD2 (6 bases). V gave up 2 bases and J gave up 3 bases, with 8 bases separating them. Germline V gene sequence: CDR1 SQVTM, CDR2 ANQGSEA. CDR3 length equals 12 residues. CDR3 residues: CSVEMGGYEQYF. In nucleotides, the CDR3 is TGCAGCGTTGAAATGGGGGGCTACGAGCAGTACTTC.

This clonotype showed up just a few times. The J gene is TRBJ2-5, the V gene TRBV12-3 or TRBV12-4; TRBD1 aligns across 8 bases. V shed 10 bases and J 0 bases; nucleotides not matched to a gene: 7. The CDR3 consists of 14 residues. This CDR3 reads CAISGQEYQETQYF. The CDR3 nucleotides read TGTGCCATTTCGGGACAGGAGTACCAAGAGACCCAGTACTTC.

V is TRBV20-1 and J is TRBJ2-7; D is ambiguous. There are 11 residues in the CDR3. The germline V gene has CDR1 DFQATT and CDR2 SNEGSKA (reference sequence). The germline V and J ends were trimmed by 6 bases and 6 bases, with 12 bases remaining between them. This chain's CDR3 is CSAQKVGEQYF. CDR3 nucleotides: TGCAGTGCCCAAAAGGTGGGCGAGCAGTACTTC.

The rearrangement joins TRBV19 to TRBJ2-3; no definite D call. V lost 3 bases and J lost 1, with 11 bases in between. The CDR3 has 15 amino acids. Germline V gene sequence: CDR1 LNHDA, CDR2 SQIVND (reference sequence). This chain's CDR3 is CASSIAEWGTDTQYF. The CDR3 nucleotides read TGTGCCAGTAGTATCGCAGAATGGGGCACAGATACGCAGTATTTT.

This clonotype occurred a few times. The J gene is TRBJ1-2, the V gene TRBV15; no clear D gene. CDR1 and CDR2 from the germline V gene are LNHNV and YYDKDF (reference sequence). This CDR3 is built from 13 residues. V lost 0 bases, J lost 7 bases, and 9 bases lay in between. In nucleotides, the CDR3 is TGTGCCACCAGCAGAGACTCCCCGTCTGGCTACACCTTC. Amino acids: CATSRDSPSGYTF.

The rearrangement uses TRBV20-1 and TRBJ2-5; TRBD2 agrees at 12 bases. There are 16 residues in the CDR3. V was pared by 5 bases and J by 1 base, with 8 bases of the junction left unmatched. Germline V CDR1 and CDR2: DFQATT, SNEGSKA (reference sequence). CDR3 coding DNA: TGCAGTGCTGCCCCTAGCGGGAGGGCCCCCCAAGAGACCCAGTACTTC. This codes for CSAAPSGRAPQETQYF.

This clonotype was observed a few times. In nucleotides, the CDR3 is TGCGCCAGCAGCTTCGAGGGGCCCCTGGGCTACGAGCAGTACTTC. This gives the protein CASSFEGPLGYEQYF. This rearrangement joins TRBV5-1 to TRBJ2-7; the D gene could be TRBD1 or TRBD2 (5 bases each). This CDR3 has 15 residues. V shed 2 bases and J shed 3 bases, with 15 bases lying between them. Germline V gives CDR1 SGHRS, CDR2 YFSETQ.

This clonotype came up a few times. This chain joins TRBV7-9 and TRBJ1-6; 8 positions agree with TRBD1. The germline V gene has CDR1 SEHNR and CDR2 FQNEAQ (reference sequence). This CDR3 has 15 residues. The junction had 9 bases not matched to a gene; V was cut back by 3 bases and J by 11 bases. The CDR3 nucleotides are TGTGCCAGCAGCTTGGGACAGGATAAGTGGACACCCCTCCACTTT. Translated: CASSLGQDKWTPLHF.

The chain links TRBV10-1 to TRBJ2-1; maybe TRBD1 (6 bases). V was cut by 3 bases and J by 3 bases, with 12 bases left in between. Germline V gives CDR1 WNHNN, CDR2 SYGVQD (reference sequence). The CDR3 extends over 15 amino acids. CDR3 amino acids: CASSDPGTYYNEQFF. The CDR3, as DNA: TGCGCCAGCAGTGACCCCGGGACATACTACAATGAGCAGTTCTTC.

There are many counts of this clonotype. The CDR3 nucleotides read TGCAGTGCGGGGACAGATTATGAAAAACTGTTTTTT. This gives the protein CSAGTDYEKLFF. The V gene is TRBV20-1, the J gene TRBJ1-4; 7 nucleotides agree with TRBD1. The CDR3 has 12 residues. V shed 6 bases, J shed 6 bases, and the junction held 4 bases outside the gene matches. Germline assignment: CDR1 DFQATT and CDR2 SNEGSKA (reference sequence).

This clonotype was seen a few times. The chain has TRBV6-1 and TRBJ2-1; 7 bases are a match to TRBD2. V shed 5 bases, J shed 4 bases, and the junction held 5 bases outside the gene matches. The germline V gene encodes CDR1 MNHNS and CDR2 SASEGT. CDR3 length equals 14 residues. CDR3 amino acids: CASSNLADYNEQFF. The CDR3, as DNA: TGTGCCAGCAGTAATCTAGCGGATTACAATGAGCAGTTCTTC.

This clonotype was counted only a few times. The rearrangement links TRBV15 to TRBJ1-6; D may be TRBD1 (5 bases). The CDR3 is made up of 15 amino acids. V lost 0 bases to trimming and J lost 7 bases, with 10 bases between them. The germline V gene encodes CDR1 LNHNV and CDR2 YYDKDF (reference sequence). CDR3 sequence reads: CATSRDGTANSPLHF. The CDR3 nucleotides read TGTGCCACCAGCAGAGATGGGACGGCCAATTCACCCCTCCACTTT.

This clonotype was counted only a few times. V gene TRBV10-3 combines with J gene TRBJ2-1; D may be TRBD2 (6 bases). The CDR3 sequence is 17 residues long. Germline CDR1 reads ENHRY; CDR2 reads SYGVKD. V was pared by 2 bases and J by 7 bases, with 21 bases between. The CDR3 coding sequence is TGTGCCATCAGTGAGACCCTCGGGGGAGGAGGAGGGAATGAGCAGTTCTTC. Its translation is CAISETLGGGGGNEQFF.

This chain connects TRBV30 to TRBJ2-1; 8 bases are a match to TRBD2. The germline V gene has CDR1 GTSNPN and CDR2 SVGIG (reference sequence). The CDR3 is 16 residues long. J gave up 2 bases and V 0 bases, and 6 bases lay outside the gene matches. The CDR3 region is CAWSVKLAGPYNEQFF. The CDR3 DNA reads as TGTGCCTGGAGTGTAAAGCTAGCGGGCCCCTACAATGAGCAGTTCTTC.

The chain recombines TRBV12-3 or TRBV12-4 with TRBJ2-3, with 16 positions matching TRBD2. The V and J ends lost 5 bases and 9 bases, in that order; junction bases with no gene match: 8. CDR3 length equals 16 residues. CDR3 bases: TGTGCCAGCAGTCACGGGACTAGCGGGAGGGCCACAACGCAGTATTTT. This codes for CASSHGTSGRATTQYF.

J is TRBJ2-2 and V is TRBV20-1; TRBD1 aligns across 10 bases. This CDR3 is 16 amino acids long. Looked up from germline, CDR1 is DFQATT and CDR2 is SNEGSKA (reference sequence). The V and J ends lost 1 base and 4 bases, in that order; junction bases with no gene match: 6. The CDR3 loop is CSARGAGTGVTGELFF. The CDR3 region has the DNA TGCAGTGCTAGAGGGGCGGGGACAGGGGTCACCGGGGAGCTGTTTTTT.

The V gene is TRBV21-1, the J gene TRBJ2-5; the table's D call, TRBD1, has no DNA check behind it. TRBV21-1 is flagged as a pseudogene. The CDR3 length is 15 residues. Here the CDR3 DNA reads TGTGCCAGCAGCAAAGAGGGACAGGGGCAAGAGACCCAGTACTTC. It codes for CASSKEGQGQETQYF.

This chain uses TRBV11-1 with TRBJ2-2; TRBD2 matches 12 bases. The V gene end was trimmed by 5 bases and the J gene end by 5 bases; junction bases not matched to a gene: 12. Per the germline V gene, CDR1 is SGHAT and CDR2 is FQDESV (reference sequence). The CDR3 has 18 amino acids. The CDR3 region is CASSLLPVGLAGTGELFF. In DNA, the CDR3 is TGTGCCAGCAGCCTACTTCCGGTGGGACTAGCGGGTACCGGGGAGCTGTTTTTT.

The CDR3 bases are TGCAGCGTCGCCCGGGACACCGGCTCTGGAAACACCATATATTTT. As protein: CSVARDTGSGNTIYF. The chain uses TRBV29-1 and TRBJ1-3, with D perhaps TRBD1 (6 bases). The CDR3 contains 15 residues. Per the germline V gene, CDR1 is SQVTM and CDR2 is ANQGSEA. The V end lost 6 bases, the J end lost 0 bases, and 15 bases lay between the germline ends.

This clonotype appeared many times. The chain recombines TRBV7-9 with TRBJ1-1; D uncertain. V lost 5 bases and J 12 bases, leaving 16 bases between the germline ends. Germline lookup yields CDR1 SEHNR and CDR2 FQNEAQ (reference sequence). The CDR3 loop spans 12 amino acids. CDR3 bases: TGTGCCAGCAGCCCCGGCCCCGCCGGACCTTTCTTT. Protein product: CASSPGPAGPFF.